The clone carrying this T cell receptor (beta chain) was recorded a few times. What it recognizes is unknown. V was clipped by 4 bases and J by 0 bases, with 9 bases between them. Germline V gene sequence: CDR1 SQVTM, CDR2 ANQGSEA. The CDR3 has 14 residues. Blood RNA originated from unsorted whole blood, with germline DNA additionally extracted. This sample is part of a study of tumor-infiltrating lymphocytes in primary liver carcinoma. Overall study: Read depth, roughly 3.5 to 8 million productive TCRbeta reads, did not differ significantly between tissues. Broader study findings: Blood had a significantly lower top-250-clone fraction than tumors did (p = 0.039). Lesser overlap characterized tumor-adjacent and tumor-blood pairs relative to tumor region pairs.

A primer in the constant region served to generate TCR beta cDNA from approximately 500 ng of total RNA. Sequencing libraries for TCR beta derived from three nested multiplex PCR rounds that used slightly modified ARM-PCR. A C-beta reverse primer and TRBV1-TRBV30 forward primers served in each of the first two PCR rounds, at ten to eleven cycles apiece. TCRdb redid the calling of the multiplex PCR reads with MiXCR, one entry per CDR3 protein. The sample yields about 320,000 distinct CDR3 sequences, about 62% seen once. The sequencing sample was made of peripheral blood. The TCR sequence derives from a man aged 40-55 years with primary liver carcinoma and hepatitis B virus infection. The chain has TRBV29-1 and TRBJ1-4, with no clear D. CDR3 loop: CSVALQSTNEKLFF. Here the CDR3 DNA reads TGCAGCGTTGCCTTACAGTCAACTAATGAAAAACTGTTTTTT.